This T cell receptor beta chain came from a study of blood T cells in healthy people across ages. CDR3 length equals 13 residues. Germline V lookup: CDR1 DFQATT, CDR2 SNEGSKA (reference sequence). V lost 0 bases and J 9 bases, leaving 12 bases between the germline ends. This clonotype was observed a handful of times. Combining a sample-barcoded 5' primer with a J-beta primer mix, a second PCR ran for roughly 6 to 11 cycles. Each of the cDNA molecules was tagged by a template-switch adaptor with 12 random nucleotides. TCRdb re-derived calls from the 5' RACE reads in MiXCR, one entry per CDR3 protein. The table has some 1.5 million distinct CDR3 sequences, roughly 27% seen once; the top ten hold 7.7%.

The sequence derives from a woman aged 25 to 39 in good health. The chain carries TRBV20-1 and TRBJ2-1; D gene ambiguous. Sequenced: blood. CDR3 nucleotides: TGCAGTGCTAGAGATCCCCCAGGCACTGAGCAGTTCTTC. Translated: CSARDPPGTEQFF.